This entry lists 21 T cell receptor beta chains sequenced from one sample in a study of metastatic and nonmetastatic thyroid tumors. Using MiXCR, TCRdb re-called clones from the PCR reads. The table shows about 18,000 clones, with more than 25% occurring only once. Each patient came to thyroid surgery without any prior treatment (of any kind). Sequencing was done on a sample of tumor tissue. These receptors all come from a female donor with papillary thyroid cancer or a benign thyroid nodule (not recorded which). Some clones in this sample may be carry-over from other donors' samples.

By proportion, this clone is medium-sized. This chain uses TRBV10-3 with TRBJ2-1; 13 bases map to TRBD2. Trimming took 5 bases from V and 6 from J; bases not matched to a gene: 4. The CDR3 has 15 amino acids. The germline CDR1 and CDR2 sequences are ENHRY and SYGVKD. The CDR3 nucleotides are TGTGCCATCAGTCAACTAGCGGGAGGGAGCAATGAGCAGTTCTTC. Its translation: CAISQLAGGSNEQFF.

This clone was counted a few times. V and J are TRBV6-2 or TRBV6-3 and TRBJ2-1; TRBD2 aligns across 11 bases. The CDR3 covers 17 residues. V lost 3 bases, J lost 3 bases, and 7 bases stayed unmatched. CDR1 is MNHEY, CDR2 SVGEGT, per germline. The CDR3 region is CASSYVAGGPDYNEQFF. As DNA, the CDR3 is TGTGCCAGCAGTTATGTAGCGGGAGGGCCCGACTACAATGAGCAGTTCTTC.

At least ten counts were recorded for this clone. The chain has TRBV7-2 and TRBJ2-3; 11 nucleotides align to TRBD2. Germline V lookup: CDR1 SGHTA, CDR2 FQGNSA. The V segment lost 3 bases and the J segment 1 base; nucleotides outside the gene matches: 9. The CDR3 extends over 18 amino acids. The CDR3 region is CASSFGWGLAEGTDTQYF. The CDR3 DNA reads TGTGCCAGCAGCTTCGGTTGGGGACTAGCGGAAGGCACAGATACGCAGTATTTT.

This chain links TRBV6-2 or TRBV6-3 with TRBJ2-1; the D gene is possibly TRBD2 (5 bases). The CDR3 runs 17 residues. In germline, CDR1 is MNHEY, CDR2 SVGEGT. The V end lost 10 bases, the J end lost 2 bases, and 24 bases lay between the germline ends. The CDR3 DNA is TGTGCCACCATCTTGGGCCGGCCCGGGATTACCTACAATGAGCAGTTCTTC. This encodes CATILGRPGITYNEQFF.

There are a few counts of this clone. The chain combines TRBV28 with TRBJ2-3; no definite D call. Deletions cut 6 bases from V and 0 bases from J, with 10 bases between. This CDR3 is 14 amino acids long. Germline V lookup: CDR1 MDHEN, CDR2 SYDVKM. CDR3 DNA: TGTGCCAGCAGCAACCAAGGTAGCACAGATACGCAGTATTTT. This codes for CASSNQGSTDTQYF.

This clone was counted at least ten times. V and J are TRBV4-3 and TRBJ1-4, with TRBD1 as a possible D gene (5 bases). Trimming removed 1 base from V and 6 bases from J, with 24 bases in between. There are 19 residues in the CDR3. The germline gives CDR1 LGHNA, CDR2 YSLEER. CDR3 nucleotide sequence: TGCGCCAGCAGCCAAGGGGGGACTTTTTACCGACGGGAGGATGAAAAACTGTTTTTT. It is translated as CASSQGGTFYRREDEKLFF.

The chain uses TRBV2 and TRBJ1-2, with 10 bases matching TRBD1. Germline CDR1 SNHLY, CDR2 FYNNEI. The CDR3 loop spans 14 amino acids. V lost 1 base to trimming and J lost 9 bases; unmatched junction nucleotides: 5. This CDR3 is CASSEVRDRGRYTF. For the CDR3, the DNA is TGTGCCAGCAGTGAAGTCCGGGACAGGGGACGCTACACCTTC.

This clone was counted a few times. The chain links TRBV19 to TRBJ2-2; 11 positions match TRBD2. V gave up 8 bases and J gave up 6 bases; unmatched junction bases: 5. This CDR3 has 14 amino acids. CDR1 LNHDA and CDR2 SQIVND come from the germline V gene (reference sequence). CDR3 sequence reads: CASGVAGGPGELFF. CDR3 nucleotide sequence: TGTGCCAGTGGCGTAGCGGGAGGGCCCGGGGAGCTGTTTTTT. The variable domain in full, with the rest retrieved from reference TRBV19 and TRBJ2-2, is DGGITQSPKYLFRKEGQNVTLSCEQNLNHDAMYWYRQDPGQGLRLIYYSQIVNDFQKGDIAEGYSVSREKKESFPLTVTSAQKNPTAFYLCASGVAGGPGELFFGEGSRLTVL.

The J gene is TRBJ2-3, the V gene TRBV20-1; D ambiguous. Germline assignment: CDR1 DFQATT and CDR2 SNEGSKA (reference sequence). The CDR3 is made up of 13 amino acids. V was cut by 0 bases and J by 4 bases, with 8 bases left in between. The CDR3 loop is CSARDAKADTQYF. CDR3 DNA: TGCAGTGCTAGAGATGCTAAGGCAGATACGCAGTATTTT.

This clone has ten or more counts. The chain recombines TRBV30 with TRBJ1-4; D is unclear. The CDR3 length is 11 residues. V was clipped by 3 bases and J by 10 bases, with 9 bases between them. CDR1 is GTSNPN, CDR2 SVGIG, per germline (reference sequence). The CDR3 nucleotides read TGTGCCTGGAGCGGCCTGGGAAAACTGTTTTTT. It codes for CAWSGLGKLFF.

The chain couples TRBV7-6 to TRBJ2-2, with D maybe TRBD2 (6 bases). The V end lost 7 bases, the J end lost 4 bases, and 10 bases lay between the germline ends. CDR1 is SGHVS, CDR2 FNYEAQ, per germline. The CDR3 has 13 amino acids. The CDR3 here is CASILSGTGELFF. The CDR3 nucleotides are TGTGCCAGCATCCTTAGCGGCACCGGGGAGCTGTTTTTT.

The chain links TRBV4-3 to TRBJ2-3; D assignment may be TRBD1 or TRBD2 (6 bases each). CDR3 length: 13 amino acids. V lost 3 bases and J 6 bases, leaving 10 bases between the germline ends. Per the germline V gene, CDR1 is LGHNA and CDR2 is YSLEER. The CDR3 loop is CASSHGGGDTQYF. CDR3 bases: TGCGCCAGCAGCCACGGGGGCGGGGATACGCAGTATTTT.

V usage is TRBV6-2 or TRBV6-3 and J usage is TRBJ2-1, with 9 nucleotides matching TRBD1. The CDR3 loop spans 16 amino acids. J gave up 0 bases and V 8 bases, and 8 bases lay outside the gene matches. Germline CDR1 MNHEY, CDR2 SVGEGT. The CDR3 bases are TGTGCCAGCGGACGGACAGGGGCAAGCTCCTACAATGAGCAGTTCTTC. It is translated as CASGRTGASSYNEQFF.

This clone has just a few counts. The CDR3 is CASSESSDTQYF. In DNA, the CDR3 is TGCGCCAGCAGTGAGTCCTCCGATACGCAGTATTTT. The chain has TRBV10-1 and TRBJ2-3; D remains ambiguous. V was pared by 0 bases and J by 6 bases, with 4 bases between. The CDR3 totals 12 residues. Germline V gene sequence: CDR1 WNHNN, CDR2 SYGVQD (reference sequence).

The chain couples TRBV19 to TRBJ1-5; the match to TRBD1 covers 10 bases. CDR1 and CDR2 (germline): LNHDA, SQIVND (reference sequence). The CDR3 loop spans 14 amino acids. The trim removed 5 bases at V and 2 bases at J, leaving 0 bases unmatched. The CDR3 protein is CASSGQGGNQPQHF. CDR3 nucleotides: TGTGCCAGTAGTGGACAGGGGGGCAATCAGCCCCAGCATTTT. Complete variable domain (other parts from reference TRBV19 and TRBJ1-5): DGGITQSPKYLFRKEGQNVTLSCEQNLNHDAMYWYRQDPGQGLRLIYYSQIVNDFQKGDIAEGYSVSREKKESFPLTVTSAQKNPTAFYLCASSGQGGNQPQHFGDGTRLSIL.

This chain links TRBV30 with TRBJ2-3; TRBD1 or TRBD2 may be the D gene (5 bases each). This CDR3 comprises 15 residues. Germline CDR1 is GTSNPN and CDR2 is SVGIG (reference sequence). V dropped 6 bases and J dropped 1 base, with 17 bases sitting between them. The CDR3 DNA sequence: TGTGCCTGCCTCCCGTTGGGGGAACGCACAGATACGCAGTATTTT. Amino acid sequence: CACLPLGERTDTQYF. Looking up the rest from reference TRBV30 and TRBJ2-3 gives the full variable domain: SQTIHQWPATLVQPVGSPLSLECTVEGTSNPNLYWYRQAAGRGLQLLFYSVGIGQISSEVPQNLSASRPQDRQFILSSKKLLLSDSGFYLCACLPLGERTDTQYFGPGTRLTVL.

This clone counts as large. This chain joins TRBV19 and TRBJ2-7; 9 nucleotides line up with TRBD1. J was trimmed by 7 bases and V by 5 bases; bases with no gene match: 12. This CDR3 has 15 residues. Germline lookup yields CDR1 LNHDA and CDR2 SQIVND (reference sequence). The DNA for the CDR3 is TGTGCCAGTAGTCCGAGGGACAGGGTGGTGCGGGAGCAGTACTTC. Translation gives CASSPRDRVVREQYF.

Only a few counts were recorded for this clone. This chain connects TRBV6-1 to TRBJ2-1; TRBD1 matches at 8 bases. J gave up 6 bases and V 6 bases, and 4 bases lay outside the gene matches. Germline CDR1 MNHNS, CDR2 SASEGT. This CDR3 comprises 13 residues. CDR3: CASRTGQANEQFF. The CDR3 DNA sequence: TGTGCCAGCAGGACGGGACAGGCCAATGAGCAGTTCTTC.

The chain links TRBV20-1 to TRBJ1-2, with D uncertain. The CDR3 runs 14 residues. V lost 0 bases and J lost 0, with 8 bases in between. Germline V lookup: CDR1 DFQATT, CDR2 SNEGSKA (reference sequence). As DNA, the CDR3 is TGCAGTGCTAGAGACAGCATCGCTAACTATGGCTACACCTTC. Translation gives CSARDSIANYGYTF.

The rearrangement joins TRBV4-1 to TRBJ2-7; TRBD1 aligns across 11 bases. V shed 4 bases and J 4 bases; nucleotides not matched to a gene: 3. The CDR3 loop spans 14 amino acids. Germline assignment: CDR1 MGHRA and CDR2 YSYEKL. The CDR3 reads CASSPGQGEYEQYF. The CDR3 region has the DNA TGCGCCAGCAGCCCGGGACAGGGGGAGTACGAGCAGTACTTC.

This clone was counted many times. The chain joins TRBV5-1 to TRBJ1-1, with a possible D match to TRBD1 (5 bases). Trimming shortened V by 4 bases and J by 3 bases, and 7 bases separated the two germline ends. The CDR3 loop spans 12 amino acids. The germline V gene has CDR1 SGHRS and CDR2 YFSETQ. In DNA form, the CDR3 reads TGCGCCAGCAGCCAGGGTCACACTGAAGCTTTCTTT. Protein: CASSQGHTEAFF.